This T cell receptor beta chain was recorded in a study of cytomegalovirus exposure and HLA in healthy donors. Amplification used 60 Vbeta primers and 13 Jbeta primers. The data were produced by immunoSEQ multiplex PCR, yet TCRdb's version contains in-frame clones alone and is incomplete. The sample consists of tens of thousands of clones, over 65% of them appearing once. Trimming removed 5 bases from V and 6 bases from J; junction bases left unmatched: 6. The CDR3 is 15 residues long. Germline V lookup: CDR1 LNHDA, CDR2 SQIVND (reference sequence). Study observations and caveats: The investigators catalogued 160 or so TCR beta chains as cytomegalovirus-associated. Immune exposure information available was restricted to CMV serostatus.

Comment on this clone: Antigen specificity is unknown.

The TCR sequence derives from a man aged 40-49 years in good health and CMV-seropositive. The specimen was PBMCs. The genes are TRBV19 and TRBJ2-1, with 11 bases matching TRBD2. The CDR3 region is CASSDSGRAFNEQFF. The DNA of the CDR3 is TGTGCCAGTAGTGATAGCGGGAGGGCCTTCAATGAGCAGTTCTTC. The whole variable domain, remainder taken from reference TRBV19 and TRBJ2-1, is DGGITQSPKYLFRKEGQNVTLSCEQNLNHDAMYWYRQDPGQGLRLIYYSQIVNDFQKGDIAEGYSVSREKKESFPLTVTSAQKNPTAFYLCASSDSGRAFNEQFFGPGTRLTVL.